These T cell receptor beta chains were read from a single sample in a study of T cell responses to AZD1222 COVID-19 vaccine. The assay was immunoSEQ multiplex PCR, and TCRdb's table has in-frame clones only and misses some. The sample holds about 95,000 clones; about 89% are singletons and the top ten take around 4%. This specimen consisted of peripheral blood, obtained on day 0 of AZD1222 vaccination. Receptors were obtained from an adult in good health. Both conserved end residues are part of each CDR3. Each record gives: D gene, clone size, V gene, J gene, CDR3 protein, CDR3 DNA. D genes are given only for firm matches. Expanded clones are given a class, and other clones once, few, many or no size at all.

-,-,TRBV2,TRBJ2-7,CASSAAYEQYF,TGTGCCAGCAGCGCAGCCTACGAGCAGTACTTC
-,once,TRBV19,TRBJ1-4,CASSGIRDYEKLFF,TGTGCCAGTAGTGGGATCAGGGACTACGAAAAACTGTTTTTT
-,-,TRBV5-4,TRBJ2-7,CASSSDDYEQYF,TGTGCCAGCAGCTCGGACGACTACGAGCAGTACTTC
-,-,TRBV28,TRBJ1-4,CASSPPGSNEKLFF,TGTGCCAGCAGCCCACCGGGGTCTAATGAAAAACTGTTTTTT
-,-,TRBV6-5,TRBJ2-2,CASSTSGELFF,TGTGCCAGCTCCACGTCCGGGGAGCTGTTTTTT
TRBD1,-,TRBV9,TRBJ1-2,CASSPLGQGRYGYTF,TGTGCCAGCAGCCCATTGGGACAGGGTCGATATGGCTACACCTTC
-,-,TRBV11-2,TRBJ1-6,CASSLSSGLGQNSPLHF,TGTGCCAGCAGCTTAAGTTCCGGACTGGGACAAAATTCACCCCTCCACTTT
-,few,TRBV5-1,TRBJ2-1,CASSRDYNEQFF,TGCGCCAGCAGCCGGGACTACAATGAGCAGTTCTTC
TRBD1,-,TRBV7-9,TRBJ1-4,CASSPTGDKLFF,TGTGCCAGCAGCCCGACAGGGGATAAACTGTTTTTT
-,-,TRBV5-4,TRBJ2-3,CASSDGSSTDTQYF,TGTGCCAGCAGCGACGGCTCTAGCACAGATACGCAGTATTTT
-,-,TRBV11-3,TRBJ1-1,CASSFSGMNTEAFF,TGTGCCAGCAGCTTCTCCGGGATGAACACTGAAGCTTTCTTT
-,-,TRBV7-8,TRBJ1-2,CASSLASAWTYGYTF,TGTGCCAGCAGCTTAGCGTCCGCTTGGACCTATGGCTACACCTTC
TRBD1,-,TRBV19,TRBJ1-2,CASISGQGGYGYTF,TGTGCCAGTATCTCGGGACAGGGGGGCTATGGCTACACCTTC
-,-,TRBV6-1,TRBJ1-4,CASSEGPEQYEKLFF,TGTGCCAGCAGTGAGGGGCCGGAGCAATATGAAAAACTGTTTTTT
-,-,TRBV9,TRBJ1-1,CASSVAELRNTEAFF,TGTGCCAGCAGCGTAGCGGAATTAAGGAACACTGAAGCTTTCTTT
TRBD2,-,TRBV6-2/TRBV6-3,TRBJ2-1,CASSPHSGGASEQFF,TGTGCCAGCAGTCCACACAGCGGGGGGGCCAGTGAGCAGTTCTTC
-,-,TRBV6-2/TRBV6-3,TRBJ1-1,CASSPDSLNTEAFF,TGTGCCAGCAGCCCGGACAGCTTGAACACTGAAGCTTTCTTT
-,-,TRBV7-9,TRBJ1-6,CASSSANRESYNSPLHF,TGTGCCAGCAGCTCGGCTAACAGGGAGTCCTATAATTCACCCCTCCACTTT
-,-,TRBV5-1,TRBJ2-1,CASSTGTPYNEQFF,TGCGCCAGCAGCACCGGGACCCCTTACAATGAGCAGTTCTTC
TRBD2,-,TRBV7-2,TRBJ2-5,CASSLAGTREETQYF,TGTGCCAGCAGCTTAGCTGGGACTAGAGAAGAGACCCAGTACTTC
-,once,TRBV5-1,TRBJ2-3,CASSLGGTDTQYF,TGCGCCAGCAGCTTAGGGGGCACAGATACGCAGTATTTT
-,-,TRBV19,TRBJ1-2,CASSIVLGANYGYTF,TGTGCCAGTAGTATAGTCCTGGGGGCGAACTATGGCTACACCTTC
TRBD1,-,TRBV19,TRBJ2-7,CASSIDRGTASYEQYF,TGTGCCAGTAGTATAGATCGAGGGACAGCATCCTACGAGCAGTACTTC
TRBD2,once,TRBV29-1,TRBJ2-1,CSSYSLLVGGNEQFF,TGCAGCTCCTACTCTCTCCTCGTGGGGGGGAATGAGCAGTTCTTC
TRBD1,-,TRBV4-1,TRBJ1-2,CASSQEGTDYGYTF,TGCGCCAGCAGCCAAGAAGGGACAGACTATGGCTACACCTTC
TRBD1,-,TRBV27,TRBJ1-6,CASSSLQGRVYNSPLHF,TGTGCCAGCAGTTCCCTACAGGGGCGAGTGTATAATTCACCCCTCCACTTT
-,-,TRBV12-1,TRBJ1-6,CASSLHRRVCVSSYNSPLHF,TGTGCCAGCAGCTTACACCGCAGGGTGTGCGTAAGCTCCTATAATTCACCCCTCCACTTT
-,-,TRBV4-3,TRBJ2-7,CASSQGTGDSYEQYF,TGCGCCAGCAGCCAAGGGACGGGGGACTCCTACGAGCAGTACTTC
-,-,TRBV19,TRBJ1-4,CASTLWGEKLFF,TGTGCCAGTACGCTGTGGGGCGAAAAACTGTTTTTT
-,-,TRBV3-1/TRBV3-2,TRBJ2-2,CASSQTLSELNTGELFF,TGTGCCAGCAGCCAAACCCTTTCAGAACTGAACACCGGGGAGCTGTTTTTT
TRBD2,-,TRBV9,TRBJ2-5,CASSPAGLGWGTQYF,TGTGCCAGCAGCCCAGCGGGACTCGGGTGGGGGACCCAGTACTTC
TRBD1,-,TRBV15,TRBJ2-7,CATSRGTGYSYEQYF,TGTGCCACCAGCAGGGGGACAGGTTACTCCTACGAGCAGTACTTC